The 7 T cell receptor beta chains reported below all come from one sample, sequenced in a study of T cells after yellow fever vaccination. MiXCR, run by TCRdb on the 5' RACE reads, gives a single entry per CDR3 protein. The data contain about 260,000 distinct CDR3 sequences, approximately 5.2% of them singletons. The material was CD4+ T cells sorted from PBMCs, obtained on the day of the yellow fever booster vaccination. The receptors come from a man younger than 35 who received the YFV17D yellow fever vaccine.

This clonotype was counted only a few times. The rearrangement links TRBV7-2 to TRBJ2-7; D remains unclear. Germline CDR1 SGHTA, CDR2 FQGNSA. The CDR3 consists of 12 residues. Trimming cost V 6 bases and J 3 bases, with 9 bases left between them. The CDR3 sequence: CASSFDGYEQYF. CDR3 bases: TGTGCCAGCAGTTTTGACGGCTACGAGCAGTACTTC.

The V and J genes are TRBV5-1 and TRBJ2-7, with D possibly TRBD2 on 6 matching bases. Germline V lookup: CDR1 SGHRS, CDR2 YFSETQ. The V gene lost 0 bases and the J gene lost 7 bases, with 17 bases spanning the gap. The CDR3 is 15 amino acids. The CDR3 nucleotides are TGCGCCAGCAGCTTGGGGGCGGAGGGTCTGGGAGAGCAGTACGTC. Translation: CASSLGAEGLGEQYV.

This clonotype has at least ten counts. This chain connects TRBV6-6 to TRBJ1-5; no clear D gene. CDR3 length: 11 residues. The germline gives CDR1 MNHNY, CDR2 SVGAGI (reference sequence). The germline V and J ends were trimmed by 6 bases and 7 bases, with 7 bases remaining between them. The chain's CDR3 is CASSSEQPQHF. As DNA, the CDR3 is TGTGCCAGCAGCTCCGAACAGCCCCAGCATTTT.

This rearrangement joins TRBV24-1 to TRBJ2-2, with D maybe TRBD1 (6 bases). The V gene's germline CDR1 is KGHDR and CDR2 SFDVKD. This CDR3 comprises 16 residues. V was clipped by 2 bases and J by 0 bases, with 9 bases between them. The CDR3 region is CATSDSQGTNTGELFF. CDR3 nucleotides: TGTGCCACCAGTGATTCACAGGGTACGAACACCGGGGAGCTGTTTTTT.

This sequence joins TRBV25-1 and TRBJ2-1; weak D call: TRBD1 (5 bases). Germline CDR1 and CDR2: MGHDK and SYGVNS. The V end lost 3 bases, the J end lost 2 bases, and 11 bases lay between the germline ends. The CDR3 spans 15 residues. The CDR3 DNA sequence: TGTGCCAGCAGTGATATAGCCAGGGCCTACAATGAGCAGTTCTTC. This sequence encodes CASSDIARAYNEQFF. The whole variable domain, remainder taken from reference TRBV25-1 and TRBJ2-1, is EADIYQTPRYLVIGTGKKITLECSQTMGHDKMYWYQQDPGMELHLIHYSYGVNSTEKGDLSSESTVSRIRTEHFPLTLESARPSHTSQYLCASSDIARAYNEQFFGPGTRLTVL.

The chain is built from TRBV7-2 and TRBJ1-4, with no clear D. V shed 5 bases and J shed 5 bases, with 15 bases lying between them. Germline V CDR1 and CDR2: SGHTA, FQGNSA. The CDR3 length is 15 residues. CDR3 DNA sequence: TGTGCCAGCAGCCGTGGTGGACTTACAAATGAAAAACTGTTTTTT. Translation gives CASSRGGLTNEKLFF.

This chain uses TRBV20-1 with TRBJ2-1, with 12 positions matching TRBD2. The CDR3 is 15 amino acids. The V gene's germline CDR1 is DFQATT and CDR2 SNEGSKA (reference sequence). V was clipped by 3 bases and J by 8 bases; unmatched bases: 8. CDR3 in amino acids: CSASQGLAGLHEQFF. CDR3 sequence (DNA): TGCAGTGCTAGCCAGGGACTAGCGGGTTTACATGAGCAGTTCTTC.